Here is one TCR beta chain with its context. The sample originates from a study of control samples from healthy donors and cancer patients. CDR3 size: 15 residues. Trimming took 2 bases from V and 3 from J, leaving 11 bases between them. Germline V gene sequence: CDR1 WSHSY, CDR2 SAAADI. Clones were read by immunoSEQ multiplex PCR, and TCRdb kept only the in-frame ones, dropping some. The table records some 140,000 clones, about 94% of them present only once. The chain is built from TRBV10-2 and TRBJ1-5; tentatively, D is TRBD1 (5 bases). This clonotype was obtained from a middle-aged man in good health. The sequenced sample consisted of blood. The CDR3 is CASSELKGYNQPQHF. Written as DNA, the CDR3 is TGCGCCAGCAGTGAGCTCAAGGGGTACAATCAGCCCCAGCATTTT.